The 32 T cell receptor beta chains presented below share a single source sample, sequenced in a study of cytotoxic CD8 clonotypes in ibrutinib-treated CLL. Clones were sequenced by immunoSEQ multiplex PCR, and TCRdb holds only the in-frame ones, with some missing. The table records fewer than 150,000 clones, around 84% of them present only once. The specimen comprised PBMCs, sampled after 24 months of ibrutinib treatment. The receptors were sampled from a human donor with chronic lymphocytic leukemia.

The chain is built from TRBV7-9 and TRBJ1-5; 12 bases are shared with TRBD1. Germline V CDR1 and CDR2: SEHNR, FQNEAQ (reference sequence). CDR3 length: 19 amino acids. Trimming at V came to 5 bases and at J to 0 bases, leaving 11 bases not matched to a gene. As DNA, the CDR3 is TGTGCCAGCAGCCCGGGGACAGGGGGCAACGTTCGTAGCAATCAGCCCCAGCATTTT. Translating gives CASSPGTGGNVRSNQPQHF.

CDR3 sequence: CASSLVPPGATDNEQFF. CDR3 sequence (DNA): TGTGCCAGCAGCTTAGTGCCGCCCGGGGCGACGGACAATGAGCAGTTCTTC. This chain uses TRBV7-2 with TRBJ2-1; D possibly matches TRBD1 or TRBD2 (5 bases each). There are 17 residues in the CDR3. CDR1 and CDR2 (germline): SGHTA, FQGNSA. Trimming stripped 1 base from V and 5 bases from J, with 18 bases between. The full variable domain, its missing parts supplied by reference TRBV7-2 and TRBJ2-1, is GAGVSQSPSNKVTEKGKDVELRCDPISGHTALYWYRQSLGQGLEFLIYFQGNSAPDKSGLPSDRFSAERTGGSVSTLTIQRTQQEDSAVYLCASSLVPPGATDNEQFFGPGTRLTVL.

This rearrangement joins TRBV28 to TRBJ1-5, with a possible D match to TRBD1 (5 bases). Trimming shortened V by 1 base and J by 15 bases, and 16 bases separated the two germline ends. The CDR3 is made up of 13 amino acids. Per the germline V gene, CDR1 is MDHEN and CDR2 is SYDVKM. As DNA, the CDR3 is TGTGCCAGCAGTTTATTATGGGGTGAGGGGTGGCATTTT. It codes for CASSLLWGEGWHF.

The chain couples TRBV11-2 to TRBJ2-1; 8 bases are shared with TRBD2. The CDR3 is 19 residues long. The V gene end was trimmed by 4 bases and the J gene end by 4 bases; junction bases not matched to a gene: 18. Germline CDR1 is SGHAT and CDR2 is FQNNGV. Here the CDR3 reads CASSSRGRAGGSNYNEQFF. DNA of the CDR3: TGTGCCAGCAGCTCTCGTGGGCGGGCGGGGGGCTCCAATTACAATGAGCAGTTCTTC.

J is TRBJ2-3 and V is TRBV7-9; TRBD2 aligns across 7 bases. The CDR3 spans 15 residues. Unmatched junction bases numbered 8, after V lost 5 bases and J lost 3 bases. Germline lookup yields CDR1 SEHNR and CDR2 FQNEAQ (reference sequence). The DNA of the CDR3 is TGTGCCAGCAGCCCCCCTTGGGGGGGAACAGATACGCAGTATTTT. This sequence encodes CASSPPWGGTDTQYF.

This chain uses TRBV27 with TRBJ2-7; the match to TRBD1 covers 11 bases. The CDR3 is 13 amino acids. The V segment lost 5 bases and the J segment 7 bases; nucleotides outside the gene matches: 4. The germline V gene has CDR1 MNHEY and CDR2 SMNVEV (reference sequence). The CDR3 bases are TGTGCCAGCAGTGGACAGGGGGCGGGAGAGCAGTACTTC. Translated: CASSGQGAGEQYF.

This chain joins TRBV19 and TRBJ2-5, with 9 bases that match TRBD2. Losses at the gene ends were 5 bases for V and 5 bases for J; bases not matched to a gene: 6. Germline assignment: CDR1 LNHDA and CDR2 SQIVND (reference sequence). The CDR3 is 14 amino acids. The CDR3 reads CASSDGLARETQYF. The CDR3 DNA follows: TGTGCCAGTAGTGACGGACTAGCGCGGGAGACCCAGTACTTC.

The genes are TRBV10-3 and TRBJ2-3; TRBD1 matches 11 bases. This CDR3 has 16 amino acids. The germline CDR1 and CDR2 sequences are ENHRY and SYGVKD. The J segment lost 0 bases and the V segment lost 6 bases, leaving 5 bases of the junction unmatched. CDR3 amino acids: CAIRADRGLSTDTQYF. DNA for the CDR3: TGTGCCATCAGGGCGGACAGGGGGCTAAGCACAGATACGCAGTATTTT.

The genes are TRBV27 and TRBJ2-7, with D unclear. The CDR3 is 13 amino acids. Germline V gives CDR1 MNHEY, CDR2 SMNVEV (reference sequence). V was clipped by 2 bases and J by 1 base, with 6 bases between them. The CDR3 region is CASSLPMSYEQYF. The CDR3 coding sequence is TGTGCCAGCAGTTTACCCATGTCCTACGAGCAGTACTTC.

The V call is TRBV11-1, the J call TRBJ2-7; 8 bases agree with TRBD1. J lost 2 bases, V lost 2 bases, and 5 bases had no gene match. This CDR3 contains 15 residues. From germline, CDR1 is SGHAT and CDR2 FQDESV (reference sequence). This chain's CDR3 is CASSLPGQATYEQYF. CDR3 coding DNA: TGTGCCAGCAGCTTACCGGGACAGGCGACCTACGAGCAGTACTTC.

The chain joins TRBV11-2 to TRBJ2-7; the D gene is possibly TRBD2 (5 bases). The V end was cut by 6 bases, the J end by 3 bases, with 15 bases between. The CDR3 contains 14 residues. CDR1 is SGHAT and CDR2 is FQNNGV in the germline V gene. The CDR3 region is CASRNSGNYYEQYF. In DNA form, the CDR3 reads TGTGCCAGCAGAAATTCCGGGAACTACTACGAGCAGTACTTC.

This chain connects TRBV6-5 to TRBJ1-3; D unclear. V lost 4 bases and J lost 0, with 7 bases in between. The CDR3 sequence is 14 residues long. Germline lookup yields CDR1 MNHEY and CDR2 SVGAGI. The chain's CDR3 is CASSSTSSGNTIYF. The CDR3 coding sequence is TGTGCCAGCAGTTCCACAAGCTCTGGAAACACCATATATTTT.

V and J are TRBV5-1 and TRBJ2-3; TRBD1 agrees at 9 bases. CDR3 length: 16 residues. V shed 3 bases, J shed 0 bases, and the junction held 5 bases outside the gene matches. Germline loops: CDR1 SGHRS, CDR2 YFSETQ. For the CDR3, the DNA is TGCGCCAGCAGCTGGGGGGACAGGGCAAGCACAGATACGCAGTATTTT. Translated, it gives CASSWGDRASTDTQYF.

The chain is built from TRBV11-2 and TRBJ1-5; perhaps TRBD1 as D (5 bases). CDR1 is SGHAT and CDR2 is FQNNGV in the germline V gene. The V gene lost 4 bases and the J gene lost 2 bases, with 18 bases spanning the gap. The CDR3 sequence is 17 residues long. The CDR3 reads CASSSDTWKRGNQPQHF. For the CDR3, the DNA is TGTGCCAGCAGCTCGGACACCTGGAAGAGGGGCAATCAGCCCCAGCATTTT.

This sequence joins TRBV5-1 and TRBJ1-5; 9 bases agree with TRBD1. This CDR3 contains 15 residues. Germline values: CDR1 SGHRS, CDR2 YFSETQ. V lost 0 bases, J lost 6 bases, and 4 bases stayed unmatched. CDR3 DNA: TGCGCCAGCAGCTTGGCGGGACAGGGAGGTCAGCCCCAGCATTTT. It yields the protein CASSLAGQGGQPQHF.

CDR3 coding DNA: TGTGCCAGCAGCTCAACTGCCGGGACAGGGGGTATCTATGGCTACACCTTC. Protein product: CASSSTAGTGGIYGYTF. The genes are TRBV5-5 and TRBJ1-2; 11 positions match TRBD1. In germline, CDR1 is SGHKS, CDR2 YYEKEE (reference sequence). Trimming removed 3 bases from V and 4 bases from J; junction bases left unmatched: 11. This CDR3 region has 17 residues.

This chain uses TRBV19 with TRBJ2-7; TRBD2 matches at 7 bases. V lost 3 bases to trimming and J lost 5 bases; unmatched junction nucleotides: 10. The CDR3 has 15 amino acids. Germline V gene sequence: CDR1 LNHDA, CDR2 SQIVND (reference sequence). The CDR3 region has the DNA TGTGCCAGTAGTATTGGGGGGGTAGTACGTAACGAGCAGTACTTC. Its protein product is CASSIGGVVRNEQYF.

The rearrangement uses TRBV30 and TRBJ2-7; perhaps TRBD1 as D (6 bases). The germline V gene encodes CDR1 GTSNPN and CDR2 SVGIG (reference sequence). The CDR3 covers 14 residues. V was trimmed by 0 bases and J by 6 bases, leaving 15 bases between them. CDR3 in DNA: TGTGCCTGGAGTGTTTACAGGGTTGCTTCCGAGCAGTACTTC. It is translated as CAWSVYRVASEQYF.

A single count supports this clone. The V call is TRBV4-3, the J call TRBJ1-1; no definite D call. The CDR3 is made up of 13 amino acids. The germline gives CDR1 LGHNA, CDR2 YSLEER. V lost 0 bases and J 6 bases, leaving 8 bases between the germline ends. CDR3 protein: CASSQDLRAEAFF. The CDR3 DNA reads TGCGCCAGCAGCCAAGATCTAAGGGCTGAAGCTTTCTTT.

Turning to this clone: Other DNA sequences in the sample encode the same CDR3. This rearrangement joins TRBV18 to TRBJ2-5; D remains unclear. Trimming took 3 bases from V and 1 from J, leaving 3 bases between them. Germline V gene sequence: CDR1 KGHSH, CDR2 LQKENI. This CDR3 is built from 12 residues. CDR3 sequence (DNA): TGTGCCAGCTCACCGGCCCAAGAGACCCAGTACTTC. Its translation: CASSPAQETQYF.

The rearrangement joins TRBV7-2 to TRBJ1-1; TRBD1 matches 7 bases. Unmatched junction bases numbered 9, after V lost 6 bases and J lost 5 bases. The germline gives CDR1 SGHTA, CDR2 FQGNSA. This CDR3 region has 14 residues. CDR3 region: CASRRQGSSTEAFF. DNA for the CDR3: TGTGCCAGCAGGCGACAGGGCTCTTCTACTGAAGCTTTCTTT.

Turning to this clone: A junction end diverges from the germline sequence, so it may reflect a read error. The rearrangement links TRBV28 to TRBJ2-7, with D maybe TRBD2 (6 bases). CDR1 MDHEN and CDR2 SYDVKM come from the germline V gene. CDR3 length: 11 residues. In DNA form, the CDR3 reads TGTGCCAGCAGCACCCCGACTAGGACCCTCTTC. Its translation is CASSTPTRTLF. Combining the CDR3 with reference TRBV28 and TRBJ2-7 gives the whole variable domain DVKVTQSSRYLVKRTGEKVFLECVQDMDHENMFWYRQDPGLGLRLIYFSYDVKMKEKGDIPEGYSVSREKKERFSLILESASTNQTSMYLCASSTPTRTLFGPGTRLTVT.

The chain's CDR3 is CVRGEKLFF. CDR3 DNA sequence: TGTGTCCGGGGCGAAAAACTGTTTTTT. This chain connects TRBV12-2 to TRBJ1-4. TRBV12-2 is listed as a pseudogene. This CDR3 has 9 amino acids.

V gene TRBV7-2 combines with J gene TRBJ1-2, with a weak D call TRBD1 (5 bases). The CDR3 has 14 amino acids. V was cut by 5 bases and J by 3 bases, with 13 bases left in between. Germline V lookup: CDR1 SGHTA, CDR2 FQGNSA. The CDR3 nucleotides are TGTGCCAGCAGCCAGCGACGGGGGGACTATGGCTACACCTTC. It translates to CASSQRRGDYGYTF.

The chain couples TRBV30 to TRBJ1-5; D gene unclear. With 0 bases removed from V and 1 base from J, the gap between germline ends came to 10 bases. There are 15 residues in the CDR3. Per the germline V gene, CDR1 is GTSNPN and CDR2 is SVGIG (reference sequence). The CDR3 protein is CAWSVSVGSNQPQHF. Written as DNA, the CDR3 is TGTGCCTGGAGTGTATCGGTAGGGAGCAATCAGCCCCAGCATTTT. Combining the CDR3 with reference TRBV30 and TRBJ1-5 gives the whole variable domain SQTIHQWPATLVQPVGSPLSLECTVEGTSNPNLYWYRQAAGRGLQLLFYSVGIGQISSEVPQNLSASRPQDRQFILSSKKLLLSDSGFYLCAWSVSVGSNQPQHFGDGTRLSIL.

The gene calls are TRBV18 and TRBJ2-7; 8 bases align to TRBD1. The CDR3 consists of 15 residues. Unmatched junction bases numbered 6, after V lost 1 base and J lost 4 bases. Germline V gives CDR1 KGHSH, CDR2 LQKENI. The CDR3 here is CASSPRGQGRYEQYF. The CDR3 DNA is TGTGCCAGCTCACCACGCGGACAGGGTCGGTACGAGCAGTACTTC.

The V gene is TRBV5-1, the J gene TRBJ2-2, with 12 bases fitting TRBD1. CDR1 is SGHRS and CDR2 is YFSETQ in the germline V gene. Unmatched junction bases numbered 9, after V lost 4 bases and J lost 5 bases. The CDR3 extends over 17 amino acids. CDR3 amino acids: CASSQGTGGVGTGELFF. CDR3 DNA sequence: TGCGCCAGCAGCCAAGGGACAGGGGGCGTTGGTACCGGGGAGCTGTTTTTT.

This chain connects TRBV9 to TRBJ2-3; D gene unclear. The V gene lost 6 bases and the J gene lost 1 base, with 15 bases spanning the gap. CDR1 SGDLS and CDR2 YYNGEE come from the germline V gene. CDR3 size: 15 residues. The CDR3 DNA sequence: TGTGCCAGCACCAGGTCAGGCTCGGGCACAGATACGCAGTATTTT. Its translation: CASTRSGSGTDTQYF.

This clone was recorded only once. V gene TRBV19 combines with J gene TRBJ2-1, with 7 bases lining up with TRBD1. Germline V CDR1 and CDR2: LNHDA, SQIVND (reference sequence). Trimming cost V 10 bases and J 0 bases; bases outside gene matches: 9. This CDR3 is 15 amino acids long. In DNA, the CDR3 is TGTGCCACTAGAGAACAGGGGAGCTCCTACAATGAGCAGTTCTTC. This gives the protein CATREQGSSYNEQFF. Based on the CDR3 plus reference TRBV19 and TRBJ2-1, the full variable domain is DGGITQSPKYLFRKEGQNVTLSCEQNLNHDAMYWYRQDPGQGLRLIYYSQIVNDFQKGDIAEGYSVSREKKESFPLTVTSAQKNPTAFYLCATREQGSSYNEQFFGPGTRLTVL.

This clone appeared a few times. The V call is TRBV7-8, the J call TRBJ1-6; a possible D gene is TRBD1 (5 bases). The CDR3 runs to 16 residues. With 3 bases removed from V and 7 bases from J, the gap between germline ends came to 16 bases. The germline V gene encodes CDR1 SGHVS and CDR2 FQNEAQ. The CDR3 nucleotides read TGTGCCAGCAGCTTGGGCGGGGGGACGGAGAATTCACCCCTCCACTTT. The encoded protein is CASSLGGGTENSPLHF.

The rearrangement joins TRBV11-3 to TRBJ2-1; 11 nucleotides line up with TRBD1. CDR3 length: 15 amino acids. Trimming cost V 6 bases and J 9 bases; bases outside gene matches: 10. The germline V gene encodes CDR1 SGHNT and CDR2 YENEEA. The CDR3 region has the DNA TGTGCCAGCAGTCGAGGACAGGGGGCGACGGCTGAGCAGTTCTTC. It specifies CASSRGQGATAEQFF.

The V gene is TRBV5-4, the J gene TRBJ1-1; D call uncertain. The CDR3 length is 14 residues. Germline-derived CDR1 and CDR2 are SGHNT and YYREEE (reference sequence). The ends were cut back, 3 bases at V and 4 bases at J, with 13 bases in the middle. Written as DNA, the CDR3 is TGTGCCAGCAGCTCAGAGCGGCAGGCCACTGAAGCTTTCTTT. Its translation is CASSSERQATEAFF. The variable domain in full, with the rest retrieved from reference TRBV5-4 and TRBJ1-1, is ETGVTQSPTHLIKTRGQQVTLRCSSQSGHNTVSWYQQALGQGPQFIFQYYREEENGRGNFPPRFSGLQFPNYSSELNVNALELDDSALYLCASSSERQATEAFFGQGTRLTVV.